A selection of T cell receptor beta chains follows, all from one sample in a study of vaccination effects on CD4 cells after COVID-19. Sequenced by immunoSEQ multiplex PCR; TCRdb stores in-frame clones only, minus some. Of 35,000 to 45,000 clones in the sample, about three fifths were seen once. These TCRs are of unknown antigen specificity. The sequences come from CD4+ T cells from PBMCs cultured with HCoV-OC43 spike peptides, collected before COVID-19 vaccination. Receptors were obtained from a human donor who received a COVID-19 vaccine. The CDR3 runs from the conserved cysteine through the conserved F or W. A D gene is named only where the DNA matches it firmly. Not all rows give a size; the values are once, few, many and, for expanded clones, a class.

clone size: .
V gene: TRBV7-2
J gene: TRBJ1-4
D gene: .
CDR3 protein: CASSLSRDKSPFF
CDR3 DNA: TGTGCCAGCAGCCTGTCCAGGGATAAATCCCCGTTTTTT

clone size: .
V gene: TRBV18
J gene: TRBJ1-4
D gene: TRBD1
CDR3 protein: CASSPQGVANEKLFF
CDR3 DNA: TGTGCCAGCTCACCCCAGGGGGTTGCTAATGAAAAACTGTTTTTT

clone size: once
V gene: TRBV9
J gene: TRBJ2-3
D gene: TRBD2
CDR3 protein: CASSVALRGGAADTQYF
CDR3 DNA: TGTGCCAGCAGCGTAGCTCTTCGCGGGGGGGCCGCGGATACGCAGTATTTT

clone size: .
V gene: TRBV28
J gene: TRBJ2-4
D gene: TRBD1
CDR3 protein: CASRGTGVDIQYF
CDR3 DNA: TGTGCCAGCAGAGGGACAGGGGTAGACATTCAGTACTTC

clone size: few
V gene: TRBV11-3
J gene: TRBJ2-1
D gene: .
CDR3 protein: CASSQIPRGGEQFF
CDR3 DNA: TGTGCCAGCAGCCAAATCCCCCGGGGAGGTGAGCAGTTCTTC

clone size: .
V gene: TRBV2
J gene: TRBJ1-4
D gene: .
CDR3 protein: CASEGFGELFF
CDR3 DNA: TGTGCCAGTGAGGGTTTTGGAGAACTGTTTTTT

clone size: .
V gene: TRBV6-5
J gene: TRBJ2-7
D gene: .
CDR3 protein: CASTITQGSTEQYF
CDR3 DNA: TGTGCCAGCACCATTACACAGGGTTCTACCGAGCAGTACTTC

clone size: .
V gene: TRBV6-5
J gene: TRBJ1-4
D gene: TRBD1
CDR3 protein: CASRPGGENEKLFF
CDR3 DNA: TGTGCCAGCAGGCCAGGGGGCGAAAATGAAAAACTGTTTTTT

clone size: .
V gene: TRBV9
J gene: TRBJ2-1
D gene: TRBD2
CDR3 protein: CASSVAPGLAADNEQFF
CDR3 DNA: TGTGCCAGCAGCGTAGCTCCCGGACTAGCGGCTGACAATGAGCAGTTCTTC

clone size: .
V gene: TRBV4-1
J gene: TRBJ1-2
D gene: .
CDR3 protein: CASSQQITGYYGYTF
CDR3 DNA: TGCGCCAGCAGCCAGCAAATCACAGGGTACTATGGCTACACCTTC

clone size: .
V gene: TRBV18
J gene: TRBJ1-1
D gene: .
CDR3 protein: CASSPPSFNTEAFF
CDR3 DNA: TGTGCCAGCTCACCACCCTCTTTCAACACTGAAGCTTTCTTT

clone size: .
V gene: TRBV5-1
J gene: TRBJ2-6
D gene: TRBD1
CDR3 protein: CASSPLGTGLSSGANVLTF
CDR3 DNA: TGCGCCAGCAGCCCACTGGGGACAGGCTTAAGCTCTGGGGCCAACGTCCTGACTTTC

clone size: .
V gene: TRBV6-5
J gene: TRBJ2-5
D gene: TRBD1
CDR3 protein: CASITGQGPQETQYF
CDR3 DNA: TGTGCCAGCATTACCGGACAGGGGCCCCAAGAGACCCAGTACTTC

clone size: .
V gene: TRBV7-6
J gene: TRBJ1-4
D gene: TRBD1
CDR3 protein: CASSGTGTGSEKLFF
CDR3 DNA: TGTGCCAGCAGCGGAACCGGGACAGGGAGTGAAAAACTGTTTTTT

clone size: .
V gene: TRBV3-1/TRBV3-2
J gene: TRBJ1-6
D gene: .
CDR3 protein: CASSQVQGNSPLHF
CDR3 DNA: TGTGCCAGCAGCCAAGTTCAAGGGAATTCACCCCTCCACTTT

clone size: .
V gene: TRBV30
J gene: TRBJ2-2
D gene: .
CDR3 protein: CAWIQGSNTGELFF
CDR3 DNA: TGTGCCTGGATACAGGGCTCGAACACCGGGGAGCTGTTTTTT

clone size: once
V gene: TRBV27
J gene: TRBJ2-7
D gene: TRBD1
CDR3 protein: CASSRQGFFYEQYF
CDR3 DNA: TGTGCCAGCAGTCGACAGGGTTTCTTCTACGAGCAGTACTTC

clone size: .
V gene: TRBV4-1
J gene: TRBJ1-2
D gene: TRBD1
CDR3 protein: CASSQGRWTGSLLGYGYTF
CDR3 DNA: TGCGCCAGCAGCCAAGGACGATGGACAGGAAGCCTCCTAGGCTATGGCTACACCTTC

clone size: .
V gene: TRBV30
J gene: TRBJ2-2
D gene: .
CDR3 protein: CAWAPTWGIGELFF
CDR3 DNA: TGTGCCTGGGCCCCCACATGGGGAATCGGGGAGCTGTTTTTT

clone size: once
V gene: TRBV5-4
J gene: TRBJ1-1
D gene: .
CDR3 protein: CASSTDQGLAFF
CDR3 DNA: TGTGCCAGCAGCACCGACCAGGGTTTGGCTTTCTTT

clone size: .
V gene: TRBV11-1
J gene: TRBJ2-2
D gene: .
CDR3 protein: CASSTGTPNTGELFF
CDR3 DNA: TGTGCCAGCAGTACCGGGACACCGAACACCGGGGAGCTGTTTTTT

clone size: .
V gene: TRBV19
J gene: TRBJ2-5
D gene: TRBD1
CDR3 protein: CATRDRGTQETQYF
CDR3 DNA: TGTGCCACCCGGGACAGGGGTACTCAAGAGACCCAGTACTTC

clone size: few
V gene: TRBV19
J gene: TRBJ1-5
D gene: TRBD1
CDR3 protein: CASSIVRGGANQPQHF
CDR3 DNA: TGTGCCAGTAGTATCGTTAGAGGGGGCGCGAATCAGCCCCAGCATTTT

clone size: few
V gene: TRBV12-3/TRBV12-4
J gene: TRBJ2-1
D gene: TRBD2
CDR3 protein: CASSLGLGVQQFF
CDR3 DNA: TGTGCCAGCAGTTTGGGACTAGGGGTTCAGCAGTTCTTC

clone size: .
V gene: TRBV2
J gene: TRBJ2-5
D gene: TRBD2
CDR3 protein: CASSKGTSGRGETQYF
CDR3 DNA: TGTGCCAGCAGTAAGGGGACTAGCGGGAGAGGGGAGACCCAGTACTTC

clone size: few
V gene: TRBV6-5
J gene: TRBJ1-1
D gene: TRBD1
CDR3 protein: CATRQGNTEAFF
CDR3 DNA: TGTGCCACCAGACAGGGAAACACTGAAGCTTTCTTT

clone size: few
V gene: TRBV5-1
J gene: TRBJ2-1
D gene: .
CDR3 protein: CASRADSSYNEQFF
CDR3 DNA: TGCGCCAGCAGGGCTGATAGCTCCTACAATGAGCAGTTCTTC

clone size: few
V gene: TRBV6-5
J gene: TRBJ1-4
D gene: .
CDR3 protein: CASIAGGTNEKLFF
CDR3 DNA: TGTGCCAGCATCGCGGGGGGCACTAATGAAAAACTGTTTTTT